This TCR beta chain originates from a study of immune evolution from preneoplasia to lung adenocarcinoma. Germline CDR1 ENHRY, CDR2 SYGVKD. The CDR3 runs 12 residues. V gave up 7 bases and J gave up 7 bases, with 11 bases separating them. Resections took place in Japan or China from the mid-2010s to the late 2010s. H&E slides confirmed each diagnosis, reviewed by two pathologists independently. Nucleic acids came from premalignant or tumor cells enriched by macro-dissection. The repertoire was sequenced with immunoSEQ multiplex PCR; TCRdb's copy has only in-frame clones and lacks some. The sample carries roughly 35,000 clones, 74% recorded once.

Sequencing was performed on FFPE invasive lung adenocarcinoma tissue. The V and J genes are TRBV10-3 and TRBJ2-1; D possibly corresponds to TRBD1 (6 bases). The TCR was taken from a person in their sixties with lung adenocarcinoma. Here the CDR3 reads CAINTGTNEQFF. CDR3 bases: TGTGCCATCAATACAGGGACAAATGAGCAGTTCTTC.